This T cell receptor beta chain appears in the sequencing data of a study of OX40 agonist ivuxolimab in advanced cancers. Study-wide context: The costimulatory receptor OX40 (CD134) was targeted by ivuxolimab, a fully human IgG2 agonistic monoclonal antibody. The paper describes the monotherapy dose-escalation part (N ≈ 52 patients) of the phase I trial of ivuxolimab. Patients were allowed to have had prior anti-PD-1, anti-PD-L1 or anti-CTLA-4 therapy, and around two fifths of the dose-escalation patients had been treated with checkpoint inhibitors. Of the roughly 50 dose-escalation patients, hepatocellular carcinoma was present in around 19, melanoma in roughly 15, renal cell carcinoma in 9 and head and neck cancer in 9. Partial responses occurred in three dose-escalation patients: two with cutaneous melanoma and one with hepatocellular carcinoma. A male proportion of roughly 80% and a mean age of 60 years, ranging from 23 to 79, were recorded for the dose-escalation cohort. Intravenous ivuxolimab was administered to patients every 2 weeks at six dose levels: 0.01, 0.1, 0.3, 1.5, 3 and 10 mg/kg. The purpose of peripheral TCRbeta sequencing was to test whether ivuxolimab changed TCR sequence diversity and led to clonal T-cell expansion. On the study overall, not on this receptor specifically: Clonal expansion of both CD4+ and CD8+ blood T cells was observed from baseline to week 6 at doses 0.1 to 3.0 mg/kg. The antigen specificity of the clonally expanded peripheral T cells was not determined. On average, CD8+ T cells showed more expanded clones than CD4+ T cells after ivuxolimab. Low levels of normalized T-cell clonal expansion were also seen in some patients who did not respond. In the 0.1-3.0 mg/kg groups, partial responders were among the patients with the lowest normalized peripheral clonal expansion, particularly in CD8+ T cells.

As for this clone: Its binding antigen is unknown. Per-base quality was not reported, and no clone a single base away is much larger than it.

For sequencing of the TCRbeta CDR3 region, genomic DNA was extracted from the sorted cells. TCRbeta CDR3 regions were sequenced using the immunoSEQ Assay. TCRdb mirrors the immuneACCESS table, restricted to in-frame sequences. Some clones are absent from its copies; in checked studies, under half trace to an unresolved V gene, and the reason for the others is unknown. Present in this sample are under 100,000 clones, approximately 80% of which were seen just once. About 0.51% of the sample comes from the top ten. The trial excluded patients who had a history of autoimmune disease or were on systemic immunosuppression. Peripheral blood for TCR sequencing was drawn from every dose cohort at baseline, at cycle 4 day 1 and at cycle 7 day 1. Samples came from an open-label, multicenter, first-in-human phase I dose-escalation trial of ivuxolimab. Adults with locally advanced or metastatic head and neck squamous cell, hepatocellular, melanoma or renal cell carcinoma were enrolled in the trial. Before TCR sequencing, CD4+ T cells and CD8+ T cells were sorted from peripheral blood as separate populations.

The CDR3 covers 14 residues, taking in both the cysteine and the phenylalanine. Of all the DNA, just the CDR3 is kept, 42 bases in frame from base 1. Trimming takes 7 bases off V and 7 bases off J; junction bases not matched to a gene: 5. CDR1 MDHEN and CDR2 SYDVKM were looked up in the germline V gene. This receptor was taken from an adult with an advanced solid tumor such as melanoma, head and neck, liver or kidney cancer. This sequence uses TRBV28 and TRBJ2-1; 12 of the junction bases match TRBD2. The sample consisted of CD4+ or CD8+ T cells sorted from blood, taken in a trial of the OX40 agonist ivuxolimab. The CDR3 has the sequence CASITGTSGNEQFF. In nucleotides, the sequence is TGTGCCAGCATTACCGGGACTAGCGGGAATGAGCAGTTCTTC.